This T cell receptor (beta chain) is from a study of blood T cell repertoires in COVID-19 (dated by TCRdb to about 2020). Concerning the study at large: The collaborator samples originated in the United States, Italy and Spain and spanned the acute and convalescent phases of COVID-19. The prospective study material was composed of cDNA or gDNA derived from T cells, B-cell-depleted T cells, or PBMCs. Deeply sampled blood TCRbeta repertoires from subjects exposed to, actively infected with, or recovered from COVID-19 were included in the dataset. A freely available public database, intended as a resource for researchers studying the immune response to SARS-CoV-2, is where the repertoires were released. The samples were drawn from the first 160 participants of the ongoing ImmuneRACE study and from 1,254 subjects provided by 6 global collaborators. The sample metadata nearly always contained a de-identified subject ID, COVID-19 status, age in years and sex. Where available, HLA class I and class II types were obtained from metadata supplied by the sample provider rather than from assay-based typing.

Regarding this clone: Its antigen remains unidentified. One base away there is no much larger clone; base qualities are not given.

The collaborating institutions used their own protocols to collect whole blood in K2EDTA tubes. Collaborator samples were shipped for TCRbeta analysis as frozen whole blood, isolated PBMCs, or DNA extracted from either sample type. TCRbeta CDR3 regions were amplified from genomic DNA using the immunoSEQ Assay, a bias-controlled multiplex PCR. From the authors' description of their analysis: Within the assay, amplification of reference gene primers was used to estimate how many nucleated cells each sample contained. To quantify the absolute abundance of each unique TCRbeta CDR3 rearrangement, sequence reads were collapsed and filtered. For each sample, productive Simpson clonality was calculated by taking the square root of Simpson's diversity index across productive rearrangements. TCRdb holds this immuneACCESS table with in-frame rearrangements only. Some clones are missing; in checked studies, unresolved V genes explain under half, and the rest has no known cause. V, J and clone size reflect that table, while D and trimming were determined from the DNA. The sample table shows about 200,000 clones, and 80% to 95% are seen once. The ten largest clones represent 0.5% to 0.55% of the sample.

The V end loses 4 bases and the J end loses 7 bases, and a stretch of 12 bases separates them. CDR1 and CDR2 are drawn from the germline V gene: KGHDR, SFDVKD. Including the terminal cysteine and phenylalanine, the CDR3 comprises 13 residues. The DNA shown is the 39-base CDR3, in frame from base 1. Study-wide conclusions, independent of this receptor: The amount of clinical and demographic metadata varied by source and participant and was provided uncurated.

This TCR was sampled from a man aged 45-65 years with acute or convalescent COVID-19. The rearrangement combines TRBV24-1 with TRBJ1-1; confidence is insufficient to name the D gene. The source material was peripheral blood. This receptor carries the CDR3 CATSDPDRGEAFF. The nucleotide sequence is given as TGTGCCACCAGTGACCCCGACCGGGGTGAAGCTTTCTTT.